This T cell receptor (beta chain) was profiled in a study of molecular identifiers for immune sequencing clone quantification. TCRdb re-called the PCR reads with MiXCR, one entry per CDR3 protein. The sample holds around 460,000 distinct CDR3 sequences, about 20% seen once. Comment on this clonotype: The antigen remains unidentified.

Germline V CDR1 and CDR2: SEHNR, FQNEAQ (reference sequence). V lost 4 bases, J lost 3 bases, and 6 bases stayed unmatched. The CDR3 has 14 amino acids. Overall study findings and caveats: Over 99% of effector molecules, yet under 1% of naive-cell molecules, were held by clones above 20 RNA copies.

The gene calls are TRBV7-9 and TRBJ2-7, with 7 bases aligning to TRBD2. The TCR was taken from a human donor in good health. Some libraries in this study had Jurkat cell RNA spiked in. The specimen sequenced was naive CD8+ T cells from blood, with Jurkat cell RNA spiked in. Sample subset: FACS-sorted CD8+CD4-CCR7+CD45RA+ naive T cells. The CDR3 here is CASSYSSGNYEQYF. The CDR3 DNA follows: TGTGCCAGCAGCTATTCTAGCGGAAACTACGAGCAGTACTTC. The variable domain in full, completed from reference TRBV7-9 and TRBJ2-7, reads DTGVSQNPRHKITKRGQNVTFRCDPISEHNRLYWYRQTLGQGPEFLTYFQNEAQLEKSRLLSDRFSAERPKGSFSTLEIQRTEQGDSAMYLCASSYSSGNYEQYFGPGTRLTVT.